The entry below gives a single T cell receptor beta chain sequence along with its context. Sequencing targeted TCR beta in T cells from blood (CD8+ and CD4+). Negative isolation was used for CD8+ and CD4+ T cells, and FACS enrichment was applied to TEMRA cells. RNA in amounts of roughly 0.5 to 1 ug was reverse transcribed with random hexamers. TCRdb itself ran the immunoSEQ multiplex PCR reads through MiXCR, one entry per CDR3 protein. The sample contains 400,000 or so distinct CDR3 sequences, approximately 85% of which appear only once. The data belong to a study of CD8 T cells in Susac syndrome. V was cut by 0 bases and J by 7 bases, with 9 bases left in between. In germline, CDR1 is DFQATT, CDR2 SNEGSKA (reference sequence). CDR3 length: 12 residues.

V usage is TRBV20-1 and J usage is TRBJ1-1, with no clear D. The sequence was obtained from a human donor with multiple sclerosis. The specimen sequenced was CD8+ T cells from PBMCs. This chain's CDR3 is CSARDWEDEAFF. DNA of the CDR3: TGCAGTGCTAGAGATTGGGAGGATGAAGCTTTCTTT.